Here is one T cell receptor (beta chain) with its context. Only a few counts were recorded for this clone. Its antigen is not yet known. No much larger clone is present one base from it, and per-base qualities are unavailable. The entry originates in a study of blood T cell repertoires in COVID-19 (dated by TCRdb to about 2020). A note on the overall study: The collaborator samples originated in the United States, Italy and Spain and spanned the acute and convalescent phases of COVID-19. The prospective study material was composed of cDNA or gDNA derived from T cells, B-cell-depleted T cells, or PBMCs. Deeply sampled blood TCRbeta repertoires from subjects exposed to, actively infected with, or recovered from COVID-19 were included in the dataset. The repertoires were released in a freely available public database intended as a resource for research on the immune response to SARS-CoV-2. The samples were drawn from two sources: the first 160 participants of the ongoing ImmuneRACE study, and 950 to 1,500 subjects contributed by 6 global collaborators. Sample metadata almost always included a de-identified subject ID, COVID-19 status, age in years and sex. HLA class I and class II types, where available, came from metadata supplied by the sample provider rather than from assay-based typing.

Paper-wide results and their limitations: The quantity of clinical and demographic metadata differed by source and by participant and was supplied without curation.

Each collaborating institution followed its own protocols to collect whole blood in K2EDTA tubes. For TCRbeta analysis, collaborator samples were shipped as frozen whole blood, as isolated PBMCs, or as DNA extracted from either sample type. TCRbeta CDR3 regions were amplified from genomic DNA by means of the immunoSEQ Assay, a bias-controlled multiplex PCR. As for the authors' bioinformatics: Within the assay, amplification of reference gene primers was used to estimate how many nucleated cells each sample contained. To quantify the absolute abundance of each unique TCRbeta CDR3 rearrangement, sequence reads were collapsed and filtered. For each sample, productive Simpson clonality was calculated as the square root of Simpson's diversity index over productive rearrangements. Imported from immuneACCESS, the table was reduced by TCRdb to in-frame sequences with V and J called. These copies leave out some clones; in studies compared against another copy, an unresolved V gene accounts for under half, and the cause of the remainder is not known. The DNA was the basis for D and trimming; V, J and clone size are from that table. Present in this sample are fewer than 65,000 clones, approximately 84% of which were seen just once. The ten top clones hold 3.5% of the sample.

The sequencing input was peripheral blood. The sequence derives from a man in his sixties with acute or convalescent COVID-19.

The DNA is TGTGCCAGCAGCACTAGAGTTAACGAGCAGTACTTC. It translates as CASSTRVNEQYF. The chain uses TRBV6-2 or TRBV6-3 and TRBJ2-7; 5 matching bases give a weak D call of TRBD2. The germline V gene supplies CDR1 MNHEY and CDR2 SVGEGT. The junction carries 11 bases between V and J, which are trimmed by 6 bases and 5 bases respectively. From cysteine to phenylalanine, the CDR3 is 12 amino acids long. The DNA shown is the 36-base CDR3, in frame from base 1.